A single sample is the source of the 32 T cell receptor beta chains below, sequenced in a study of OX40 agonist ivuxolimab in advanced cancers. Assay: immunoSEQ multiplex PCR; the TCRdb copy retains only in-frame clones and omits some. Altogether tens of thousands of clones are present, 89% being singletons, with the ten largest covering under 0.35%. Sequences were derived from CD4+ or CD8+ T cells sorted from blood, sampled in a trial of the OX40 agonist ivuxolimab. The source of these receptors is an adult with an advanced solid tumor such as melanoma, head and neck, liver or kidney cancer.

V is TRBV7-9 and J is TRBJ1-1; weak D call: TRBD1 (6 bases). This CDR3 has 14 amino acids. V was cut by 5 bases and J by 4 bases, with 14 bases left in between. From germline, CDR1 is SEHNR and CDR2 FQNEAQ (reference sequence). CDR3 residues: CASSTQGRGTEAFF. The CDR3 DNA is TGTGCCAGCAGCACGCAGGGGAGGGGCACTGAAGCTTTCTTT.

This sequence joins TRBV28 and TRBJ2-5; possibly TRBD2 for D (6 bases). Trimming stripped 5 bases from V and 1 base from J, with 11 bases between. There are 14 residues in the CDR3. Per germline, CDR1 MDHEN and CDR2 SYDVKM. The CDR3 DNA follows: TGTGCCAGCAGTCCTACTAGCCGCCAAGAGACCCAGTACTTC. Its protein is CASSPTSRQETQYF.

The sample holds a few counts of this clone. This rearrangement joins TRBV27 to TRBJ1-3; TRBD1 is a possible D gene (6 bases). Trimming took 6 bases from V and 0 from J, leaving 9 bases between them. This CDR3 is built from 14 residues. Germline CDR1 reads MNHEY; CDR2 reads SMNVEV (reference sequence). CDR3 region: CASRDSFSGNTIYF. DNA of the CDR3: TGTGCCAGCAGGGACAGTTTCTCTGGAAACACCATATATTTT.

The chain uses TRBV19 and TRBJ2-7; D gene unclear. CDR3 length equals 15 residues. Per the germline V gene, CDR1 is LNHDA and CDR2 is SQIVND (reference sequence). V was clipped by 5 bases and J by 2 bases, with 16 bases between them. The CDR3 is CASSYELTTPYEQYF. The CDR3 DNA sequence: TGTGCCAGTAGTTATGAACTCACCACCCCCTACGAGCAGTACTTC.

This chain connects TRBV4-3 to TRBJ2-7, with D perhaps matching TRBD2 (7 bases). The germline CDR1 and CDR2 sequences are LGHNA and YSLEER. The CDR3 extends over 15 amino acids. V lost 3 bases, J lost 3 bases, and 15 bases lay in between. The CDR3 sequence: CASSQGGGTYYEQYF. As DNA, the CDR3 is TGCGCCAGCAGCCAGGGGGGGGGCACCTACTACGAGCAGTACTTC.

The CDR3 spells CASSPGEGNREKLFF. Here the CDR3 DNA reads TGCGCCAGCAGTCCGGGGGAGGGAAATCGGGAAAAACTGTTTTTT. The genes are TRBV10-2 and TRBJ1-4; D might be TRBD1 (5 bases). Between the trimmed V and J ends, which lost 5 bases and 8 bases, there was a span of 18 bases. The CDR3 totals 15 residues. Germline loops: CDR1 WSHSY, CDR2 SAAADI.

The gene calls are TRBV7-2 and TRBJ1-4; D is unclear. The CDR3 contains 15 residues. V was shortened by 6 bases and J by 4 bases, with 15 bases between the two germline ends. Per germline, CDR1 SGHTA and CDR2 FQGNSA. CDR3 nucleotides: TGTGCCAGCAGTCTTAATTGGGGTATTAATGAAAAACTGTTTTTT. Residues: CASSLNWGINEKLFF.

The chain links TRBV30 to TRBJ1-3; D is perhaps TRBD1 (6 bases). Germline CDR1 is GTSNPN and CDR2 is SVGIG (reference sequence). The V end was cut by 4 bases, the J end by 2 bases, with 9 bases between. The CDR3 is 13 amino acids. The CDR3 DNA follows: TGTGCCTGGATTGGACAGACTGGAAACACCATATATTTT. Protein sequence: CAWIGQTGNTIYF.

The sample holds one count of this clone. The chain recombines TRBV30 with TRBJ1-1; D uncertain. V was clipped by 3 bases and J by 5 bases, with 7 bases between them. The CDR3 has 11 amino acids. Germline V CDR1 and CDR2: GTSNPN, SVGIG (reference sequence). This CDR3 reads CAWRASTEAFF. DNA of the CDR3: TGTGCCTGGAGGGCGTCGACTGAAGCTTTCTTT. Combining the CDR3 with reference TRBV30 and TRBJ1-1 gives the whole variable domain SQTIHQWPATLVQPVGSPLSLECTVEGTSNPNLYWYRQAAGRGLQLLFYSVGIGQISSEVPQNLSASRPQDRQFILSSKKLLLSDSGFYLCAWRASTEAFFGQGTRLTVV.

This clone was counted once. The V gene is TRBV5-6, the J gene TRBJ1-1; tentative D call: TRBD1 (5 bases). The germline CDR1 and CDR2 sequences are SGHDT and YYEEEE. Trimming removed 0 bases from V and 2 bases from J, with 11 bases in between. The CDR3 extends over 15 amino acids. In DNA form, the CDR3 reads TGTGCCAGCAGCTTGGCGGCAGGGCAAAACACTGAAGCTTTCTTT. It codes for CASSLAAGQNTEAFF.

This rearrangement joins TRBV18 to TRBJ1-4, with TRBD1 as a possible D gene (5 bases). The CDR3 sequence is 14 residues long. Germline V CDR1 and CDR2: KGHSH, LQKENI. Trimming took off 3 bases at V and 6 bases at J, with 11 bases between the two ends. The CDR3: CASSPGTEDEKLFF. The DNA for the CDR3 is TGTGCCAGCTCACCCGGGACGGAGGATGAAAAACTGTTTTTT.

The rearrangement links TRBV6-6 to TRBJ1-4; D gene uncertain. The V gene's germline CDR1 is MNHNY and CDR2 SVGAGI (reference sequence). V gave up 2 bases and J gave up 8 bases, with 15 bases separating them. The CDR3 has 15 amino acids. For the CDR3, the DNA is TGTGCCAGCAGTTACGGGGAGAGGGCGAACGAAAAACTGTTTTTT. Translated: CASSYGERANEKLFF.

The rearrangement joins TRBV18 to TRBJ2-7, with a weak D call TRBD2 (6 bases). Germline V gene sequence: CDR1 KGHSH, CDR2 LQKENI. There are 14 residues in the CDR3. With 3 bases removed from V and 6 bases from J, the gap between germline ends came to 15 bases. In nucleotides, the CDR3 is TGTGCCAGCTCACCCGGGGGTAAGGTCGCCGAGCAGTACTTC. Encoded protein: CASSPGGKVAEQYF.

Only a few counts were recorded for this clone. The rearrangement links TRBV5-1 to TRBJ1-4; possibly TRBD1 for D (5 bases). This CDR3 is built from 13 residues. The germline V and J ends were trimmed by 3 bases and 8 bases, with 11 bases remaining between them. The germline CDR1 and CDR2 sequences are SGHRS and YFSETQ. In nucleotides, the CDR3 is TGCGCCAGCAGCTCTGGGACCTCCGAAAAACTGTTTTTT. It yields the protein CASSSGTSEKLFF.

This chain connects TRBV30 to TRBJ2-3, with 7 bases matching TRBD2. The CDR3 has 14 amino acids. Trimming at V came to 4 bases and at J to 3 bases, leaving 7 bases not matched to a gene. Per the germline V gene, CDR1 is GTSNPN and CDR2 is SVGIG (reference sequence). DNA of the CDR3: TGTGCCTGGAACGGTGCGGGAGTGACAGATACGCAGTATTTT. Its protein is CAWNGAGVTDTQYF.

This chain joins TRBV2 and TRBJ2-1; TRBD2 aligns across 7 bases. The CDR3 loop spans 15 amino acids. The germline V gene encodes CDR1 SNHLY and CDR2 FYNNEI. V lost 4 bases, J lost 6 bases, and 9 bases stayed unmatched. CDR3 loop: CASSASVPGGNEQFF. The CDR3 nucleotides read TGTGCCAGCAGTGCTAGCGTCCCGGGGGGCAATGAGCAGTTCTTC.

This chain connects TRBV25-1 to TRBJ2-5; tentatively, D is TRBD2 (5 bases). There are 16 residues in the CDR3. Germline lookup yields CDR1 MGHDK and CDR2 SYGVNS. With 3 bases removed from V and 4 bases from J, the gap between germline ends came to 18 bases. The CDR3 protein is CASSEARRAKGETQYF. The CDR3 DNA sequence: TGTGCCAGCAGTGAGGCTAGGCGGGCGAAAGGAGAGACCCAGTACTTC.

The V call is TRBV6-5, the J call TRBJ1-5, with no clear D. V lost 6 bases and J 4 bases, leaving 10 bases between the germline ends. The CDR3 consists of 13 residues. Germline assignment: CDR1 MNHEY and CDR2 SVGAGI. The CDR3 is CASREQRNQPQHF. Here the CDR3 DNA reads TGTGCCAGCAGGGAACAGCGGAATCAGCCCCAGCATTTT.

The chain carries TRBV18 and TRBJ2-2; D gene unclear. Trimming stripped 4 bases from V and 0 bases from J, with 15 bases between. Germline V lookup: CDR1 KGHSH, CDR2 LQKENI. The CDR3 has 17 amino acids. The CDR3 coding sequence is TGTGCCAGCTCACTCACTTCAAGGTGGCCGAACACCGGGGAGCTGTTTTTT. Translated: CASSLTSRWPNTGELFF.

The sample holds one count of this clone. The chain carries TRBV30 and TRBJ1-2; TRBD1 matches 12 bases. Germline CDR1 is GTSNPN and CDR2 is SVGIG (reference sequence). V shed 5 bases, J shed 8 bases, and the junction held 3 bases outside the gene matches. The CDR3 has 12 residues. The CDR3 sequence: CAWGTGGPGYTF. CDR3 nucleotide sequence: TGTGCCTGGGGGACAGGGGGCCCCGGCTACACCTTC.

This clone was counted between two and nine times. The chain carries TRBV7-2 and TRBJ1-2; D call uncertain. Germline V gene data show CDR1 as SGHTA and CDR2 as FQGNSA. The V and J ends lost 5 bases and 8 bases respectively, with 27 bases between them. The CDR3 contains 17 residues. CDR3 loop: CASSLGYGPRWLGGYTF. The CDR3 nucleotides are TGTGCCAGCAGCCTAGGTTATGGCCCCCGGTGGTTAGGAGGCTACACCTTC.

The chain carries TRBV29-1 and TRBJ2-3; 8 positions agree with TRBD2. The V segment lost 6 bases and the J segment 3 bases; nucleotides outside the gene matches: 8. Germline CDR1 SQVTM, CDR2 ANQGSEA. There are 14 residues in the CDR3. The CDR3 region has the DNA TGCAGCGTGACAAGCAGCGGGAGTACAGATACGCAGTATTTT. This encodes CSVTSSGSTDTQYF.

This chain connects TRBV6-5 to TRBJ2-5; D possibly uses TRBD1 or TRBD2 (6 bases each). Trimming removed 5 bases from V and 5 bases from J, with 12 bases in between. The CDR3 is 13 residues long. CDR1 and CDR2 from the germline V gene are MNHEY and SVGAGI. The CDR3 loop reads CASSTRRGETQYF. CDR3 DNA: TGTGCCAGCAGTACCAGGAGGGGGGAGACCCAGTACTTC.

The CDR3 spells CASSLWPRRPSGANVLTF. CDR3 in DNA: TGTGCCAGCAGCTTATGGCCCCGTCGACCCTCTGGGGCCAACGTCCTGACTTTC. The genes are TRBV7-9 and TRBJ2-6; D is ambiguous. Germline CDR1 and CDR2: SEHNR and FQNEAQ (reference sequence). The ends were cut back, 2 bases at V and 0 bases at J, with 14 bases in the middle. The CDR3 loop spans 18 amino acids. Using reference TRBV7-9 and TRBJ2-6 for the parts outside the CDR3, the full variable domain is DTGVSQNPRHKITKRGQNVTFRCDPISEHNRLYWYRQTLGQGPEFLTYFQNEAQLEKSRLLSDRFSAERPKGSFSTLEIQRTEQGDSAMYLCASSLWPRRPSGANVLTFGAGSRLTVL.

The chain is built from TRBV6-6 and TRBJ1-5; D is undetermined. The CDR3 consists of 11 residues. Germline CDR1 is MNHNY and CDR2 is SVGAGI (reference sequence). V shed 4 bases and J shed 4 bases, with 2 bases lying between them. This CDR3 is CASSSNQPQHF. In DNA, the CDR3 is TGTGCCAGCAGTTCAAATCAGCCCCAGCATTTT.

CDR3 coding DNA: TGTGCCAGCAGCCCCCCCCGGACAGGACGGTACTTC. This gives the protein CASSPPRTGRYF. The J gene is TRBJ2-7, the V gene TRBV28, with 7 nucleotides matching TRBD1. The germline V gene has CDR1 MDHEN and CDR2 SYDVKM. V lost 6 bases to trimming and J lost 12 bases; unmatched junction nucleotides: 11. This CDR3 region has 12 residues. Combining the CDR3 with reference TRBV28 and TRBJ2-7 gives the whole variable domain DVKVTQSSRYLVKRTGEKVFLECVQDMDHENMFWYRQDPGLGLRLIYFSYDVKMKEKGDIPEGYSVSREKKERFSLILESASTNQTSMYLCASSPPRTGRYFGPGTRLTVT.

The chain combines TRBV9 with TRBJ1-1; D ambiguous. V was trimmed by 4 bases and J by 2 bases, leaving 15 bases between them. The germline V gene has CDR1 SGDLS and CDR2 YYNGEE. This CDR3 contains 15 residues. CDR3 sequence: CASSPRENTNTEAFF. The CDR3 DNA reads TGTGCCAGCAGCCCTCGTGAGAACACCAACACTGAAGCTTTCTTT.

This clone was detected only once. The V and J genes are TRBV7-3 and TRBJ2-1; the D is unclear. V lost 4 bases and J lost 5, with 6 bases in between. Per the germline V gene, CDR1 is SGHTA and CDR2 is FQGTGA. There are 12 residues in the CDR3. The CDR3 loop reads CASSSADNEQFF. As DNA, the CDR3 is TGTGCCAGCAGCTCAGCTGACAATGAGCAGTTCTTC.

This clone showed up just a few times. The V call is TRBV7-9, the J call TRBJ2-1; no clear D gene. The CDR3 runs to 17 residues. Looked up from germline, CDR1 is SEHNR and CDR2 is FQNEAQ (reference sequence). The V gene lost 4 bases and the J gene lost 8 bases, with 24 bases spanning the gap. The CDR3 is CASSSWPNLRSPYEQFF. The CDR3 DNA reads as TGTGCCAGCAGCTCTTGGCCGAATCTCCGCTCACCCTATGAGCAGTTCTTC.

The CDR3 bases are TGTGCCAGCAGCTTAGTCAGACAAGAGACCCAGTACTTC. Translated: CASSLVRQETQYF. The V and J genes are TRBV7-8 and TRBJ2-5; no reliable D call. This CDR3 comprises 13 residues. In germline, CDR1 is SGHVS, CDR2 FQNEAQ. V was shortened by 1 base and J by 2 bases, with 5 bases between the two germline ends.

The V call is TRBV2, the J call TRBJ2-1, with 9 bases fitting TRBD1. The V segment lost 6 bases and the J segment 4 bases; nucleotides outside the gene matches: 10. Germline V CDR1 and CDR2: SNHLY, FYNNEI. The CDR3 is 16 residues long. The CDR3 spells CASRLGQGLQYNEQFF. The CDR3 coding sequence is TGTGCCAGCAGACTGGGACAGGGCCTTCAGTACAATGAGCAGTTCTTC.

This clone has just one count. The chain has TRBV18 and TRBJ2-3, with 9 bases that match TRBD2. V shed 3 bases, J shed 0 bases, and the junction held 7 bases outside the gene matches. CDR3 length: 17 residues. Germline V CDR1 and CDR2: KGHSH, LQKENI. CDR3 in DNA: TGTGCCAGCTCACCTCAGCTAGCGGGGATTAGCACAGATACGCAGTATTTT. Amino acids: CASSPQLAGISTDTQYF.